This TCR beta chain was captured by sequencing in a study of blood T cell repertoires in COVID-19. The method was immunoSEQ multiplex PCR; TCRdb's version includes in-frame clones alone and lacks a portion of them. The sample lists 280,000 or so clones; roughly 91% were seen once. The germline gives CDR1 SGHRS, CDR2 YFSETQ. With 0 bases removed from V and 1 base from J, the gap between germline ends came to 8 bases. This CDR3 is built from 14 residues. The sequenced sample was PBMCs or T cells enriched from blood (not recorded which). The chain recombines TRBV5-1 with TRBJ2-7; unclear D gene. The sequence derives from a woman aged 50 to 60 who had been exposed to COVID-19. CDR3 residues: CASSLAFTSYEQYF. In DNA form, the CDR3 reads TGCGCCAGCAGCTTGGCCTTCACATCCTACGAGCAGTACTTC.